This T cell receptor (beta chain) was retrieved from a study of blood T cell repertoires in COVID-19. Study context: COVID-19 samples, acute and convalescent, were from the United States, Italy and Spain.

Original processing notes: By means of reference gene primer amplification, nucleated cell counts were estimated. Repertoires were generated with immunoSEQ multiplex PCR, while TCRdb's copy carries only in-frame clones and drops some. That table supplies the V and J calls and clone size; D and trimming were determined from the DNA. The data contain a few hundred thousand clones, roughly 88% of them singletons. Trimming removed 3 bases from V and 2 bases from J; junction bases left unmatched: 5. In germline, CDR1 is SGHKS, CDR2 YYEKEE (reference sequence). The CDR3 spans 15 residues. Cohort allocation depended upon clinical history that participants reported. All recovered Cohort 3 donors got two negative PCRs, got clearance, or saw symptom resolution.

J is TRBJ2-3 and V is TRBV5-5; 8 bases are shared with TRBD1. Material: PBMCs or T cells enriched from blood (not recorded which). This clonotype was sampled from a man aged 25-45 years who had recovered from COVID-19. CDR3 amino acids: CASSWTGRITDTQYF. CDR3 nucleotide sequence: TGTGCCAGCAGCTGGACAGGGCGGATCACAGATACGCAGTATTTT. Looking up the rest from reference TRBV5-5 and TRBJ2-3 gives the full variable domain: DAGVTQSPTHLIKTRGQQVTLRCSPISGHKSVSWYQQVLGQGPQFIFQYYEKEERGRGNFPDRFSARQFPNYSSELNVNALLLGDSALYLCASSWTGRITDTQYFGPGTRLTVL.